Following are 3 T cell receptor beta chains from one sample sequenced in a study of blood T cell repertoires in COVID-19 (dated by TCRdb to the early 2020s). Libraries were built with the immunoSEQ multiplex PCR assay. The table was pulled from immuneACCESS by TCRdb, which kept in-frame rearrangements only. Such tables lose some clones; where checked, under half of the loss comes from unresolved V genes, and the rest has no known cause. This sample lists approximately 200,000 clones; around 86% were detected once. The ten biggest clones cover 7% to 9% of the sample. The sample consisted of PBMCs or T cells enriched from blood (not recorded which). The source of these receptors is a man younger than 40 in a cohort exposed to, infected with or recovered from COVID-19 (not recorded which).

The chain couples TRBV27 to TRBJ2-1; maybe TRBD2 (6 bases). The V end lost 5 bases, the J end lost 6 bases, and 23 bases lay between the germline ends. Germline CDR1 reads MNHEY; CDR2 reads SMNVEV (reference sequence). There are 17 residues in the CDR3. The CDR3 loop is CASSPFAGSSLFNEQFF. In nucleotides, the CDR3 is TGTGCCAGCAGTCCTTTCGCGGGGAGTAGCCTATTCAATGAGCAGTTCTTC.

The J gene is TRBJ2-1, the V gene TRBV5-5; a weak D match, TRBD2 (7 bases). Germline lookup yields CDR1 SGHKS and CDR2 YYEKEE (reference sequence). This CDR3 is 16 amino acids long. The ends were cut back, 3 bases at V and 1 base at J, with 14 bases in the middle. In DNA, the CDR3 is TGTGCCAGCAGCTGGGTGGGGGGGCTGTCCTACAATGAGCAGTTCTTC. This translates into CASSWVGGLSYNEQFF.

The gene calls are TRBV19 and TRBJ1-1; D gene uncertain. The CDR3 is 13 residues long. Germline V lookup: CDR1 LNHDA, CDR2 SQIVND (reference sequence). The ends were cut back, 1 base at V and 1 base at J, with 4 bases in the middle. CDR3 amino acids: CASSIGQNTEAFF. The CDR3 DNA is TGTGCCAGTAGTATAGGTCAGAACACTGAAGCTTTCTTT. The whole variable domain, remainder taken from reference TRBV19 and TRBJ1-1, is DGGITQSPKYLFRKEGQNVTLSCEQNLNHDAMYWYRQDPGQGLRLIYYSQIVNDFQKGDIAEGYSVSREKKESFPLTVTSAQKNPTAFYLCASSIGQNTEAFFGQGTRLTVV.